These T cell receptor beta chains were read from a single sample in a study of cytomegalovirus exposure and HLA in healthy donors. TCRdb keeps only in-frame clones here, not all; method: immunoSEQ multiplex PCR. The sample lists about 190,000 clones, roughly 77% seen once, with 1.6% in the top ten. Sequencing was carried out using PBMCs. All receptors derive from a woman between 50 and 59 years old in good health and CMV-seronegative. Each CDR3 is given with its conserved first and last residue. The D gene is left open where the match is weak. Clone size is not always given. Where it is, it says once, few, many or a class for expanded clones.

D gene	clone size	V gene	J gene	CDR3 DNA	CDR3 protein
.	.	TRBV10-3	TRBJ1-4	TGTGCCATCCAGGCCGGCCCTAATGAAAAACTGTTTTTT	CAIQAGPNEKLFF
.	few	TRBV5-4	TRBJ2-7	TGTGCCAGCAGCCCTTCCTACGAGCAGTACTTC	CASSPSYEQYF
TRBD1	.	TRBV18	TRBJ1-2	TGTGCCAGCTCCGGTCGACAGGGGCTAAATGGCTACACCTTC	CASSGRQGLNGYTF
.	.	TRBV11-2	TRBJ1-1	TGTGCCAGCAGCAGAGGACAGATGAACACTGAAGCTTTCTTT	CASSRGQMNTEAFF
TRBD1	.	TRBV7-9	TRBJ2-3	TGTGCCAGCAGCTTACTCCCGGGACAGGGGGAAGATACGCAGTATTTT	CASSLLPGQGEDTQYF
TRBD2	.	TRBV13	TRBJ2-5	TGTGCCAGCAGCTTGGGGACTAGCAGAGAGACCCAGTACTTC	CASSLGTSRETQYF
.	few	TRBV5-6	TRBJ1-1	TGTGCCAGCAGCCCCAATAGGGGCACTGAAGCTTTCTTT	CASSPNRGTEAFF
.	.	TRBV5-1	TRBJ1-2	TGCGCCAGCAGTACCGGACAGACTAGCCTCTATGGCTACACCTTC	CASSTGQTSLYGYTF
.	once	TRBV7-9	TRBJ1-5	TGTGCCAGCAGCTTAACGGGAAGCAATCAGCCCCAGCATTTT	CASSLTGSNQPQHF
.	.	TRBV7-2	TRBJ2-7	TGTGCCAGCAGCCCGACCCGGGGCGAGCAGTACTTC	CASSPTRGEQYF
.	.	TRBV6-5	TRBJ1-6	TGTGCCAGCAGTACCACAGGGTTGCGGAATTCACCCCTCCACTTT	CASSTTGLRNSPLHF
.	.	TRBV28	TRBJ1-1	TGTGCCAGCAGCTCCGGCTTAGGGGACACTGAAGCTTTCTTT	CASSSGLGDTEAFF
TRBD2	.	TRBV6-1	TRBJ2-4	TGTGCCAGCAGTGAGAGGGCGGGGGTCAAAAACATTCAGTACTTC	CASSERAGVKNIQYF
TRBD1	.	TRBV10-3	TRBJ1-2	TGTGCCATCAGTGAGTCGGGCGGAAGGCAGGGGGCTGGCTACACCTTC	CAISESGGRQGAGYTF
TRBD1	few	TRBV7-9	TRBJ2-3	TGTGCCAGCAGTCGTACGGGACAGGGCACAGATACGCAGTATTTT	CASSRTGQGTDTQYF
.	.	TRBV7-2	TRBJ1-4	TGTGCCAGCAGCCCGCAGGGTGCTAATGAAAAACTGTTTTTT	CASSPQGANEKLFF
TRBD1	.	TRBV19	TRBJ1-1	TGTGCCAGTAGTATCAAGATCGGGACAGGGAACACTGAAGCTTTCTTT	CASSIKIGTGNTEAFF
.	few	TRBV19	TRBJ1-5	TGTGCCAGTAGAGGGACACCTTATAGCAATCAGCCCCAGCATTTT	CASRGTPYSNQPQHF
.	.	TRBV4-3	TRBJ1-2	TGCGCCAGCAGCCAAGATATTCGCGGCAGACTCTATGGCTACACCTTC	CASSQDIRGRLYGYTF
TRBD2	.	TRBV28	TRBJ2-3	TGTGCCAGCAGCCGCCGGTGGATAGCGGGATCCTGGGATACGCAGTATTTT	CASSRRWIAGSWDTQYF
TRBD2	.	TRBV5-1	TRBJ2-2	TGCGCCAGCGGACTAGCGGGAAACACCGGGGAGCTGTTTTTT	CASGLAGNTGELFF
.	.	TRBV5-1	TRBJ2-1	TGCGCCAGCAGTGGGGGGAGAGGCGCCTACAATGAGCAGTTCTTC	CASSGGRGAYNEQFF
TRBD1	.	TRBV6-5	TRBJ2-3	TGTGCCAGCAGTTACTCGATGACAGGGGGGCAAGATACGCAGTATTTT	CASSYSMTGGQDTQYF
.	.	TRBV5-4	TRBJ1-1	TGTGCCAGCAGCGGCAACACTGAAGCTTTCTTT	CASSGNTEAFF
.	few	TRBV7-2	TRBJ2-3	TGTGCCAGCAGCTTAGGGAGCCCCGGCACAGATACGCAGTATTTT	CASSLGSPGTDTQYF
.	.	TRBV18	TRBJ2-1	TGTGCCAGCTCACCTTTAGAGACTTCCTACAATGAGCAGTTCTTC	CASSPLETSYNEQFF
.	.	TRBV5-1	TRBJ2-3	TGCGCCAGCAGTCCTCAGGGACAATACACAGATACGCAGTATTTT	CASSPQGQYTDTQYF